One sample yielded the 18 T cell receptor beta chains listed below, sequenced in a study of CD8+CD57+ T cells in acquired aplastic anemia. Profiling of TCR beta VDJ combinations and CDR3 sequences used genomic DNA as template. TCRdb redid the calling of the reads with MiXCR, one entry per CDR3 protein. This sample yields 200,000 to 300,000 distinct CDR3 sequences, of which roughly 82% are seen a single time; less than 50% belongs to the top ten. For sequencing, patients were chosen who had shown expansion of CD8+CD57+ cells by flow cytometry. The sample taken for sequencing was sorted CD4+, CD8+, or CD8+CD57+ T cells (not recorded which) from PBMCs. The origin of the receptors is a human donor with aplastic anemia.

The chain couples TRBV19 to TRBJ2-7; tentatively, D is TRBD2 (6 bases). This CDR3 contains 12 residues. Trimming pared 0 bases from V and 10 bases from J, leaving 10 bases between. The germline V gene has CDR1 LNHDA and CDR2 SQIVND (reference sequence). The CDR3 protein is CASSIEGGRQYF. The CDR3 region has the DNA TGTGCCAGTAGTATAGAGGGGGGTCGACAGTACTTC.

V is TRBV7-3 and J is TRBJ2-1, with TRBD2 matching 9 bases. Germline V gene sequence: CDR1 SGHTA, CDR2 FQGTGA. This CDR3 region has 15 residues. Here the CDR3 reads CSRKPTGGGANEQFF. In nucleotides, the CDR3 is TGTAGTAGAAAGCCGACGGGCGGGGGGGCAAATGAGCAGTTCTTC.

This clonotype occurred once. The chain links TRBV7-9 to TRBJ2-7; 8 nucleotides align to TRBD2. Germline values: CDR1 SEHNR, CDR2 FQNEAQ (reference sequence). The CDR3 sequence is 18 residues long. The trim removed 3 bases at V and 4 bases at J, leaving 17 bases unmatched. Here the CDR3 DNA reads TGTGCCAGCAGCTTTCATCCAGGCGGGGGGAGCCTTTCGTACGAGCAGTACGTC. This translates into CASSFHPGGGSLSYEQYV.

On this clonotype itself: The junction departs from the called germline gene at one end, perhaps through a read error. The J gene is TRBJ1-1, the V gene TRBV7-9; the D gene is possibly TRBD1 (6 bases). The CDR3 is made up of 15 amino acids. Germline loops: CDR1 SEHNR, CDR2 FQNEAQ (reference sequence). The CDR3 loop reads CASSLDRSGGSEDFF. DNA for the CDR3: TGTGCCAGCAGCTTAGATAGAAGCGGGGGCAGCGAAGATTTCTTT. Complete variable domain (other parts from reference TRBV7-9 and TRBJ1-1): DTGVSQNPRHKITKRGQNVTFRCDPISEHNRLYWYRQTLGQGPEFLTYFQNEAQLEKSRLLSDRFSAERPKGSFSTLEIQRTEQGDSAMYLCASSLDRSGGSEDFFGQGTRLTVV.

Remarks on this clonotype: Because it lacks the conserved phenylalanine or tryptophan at the end, this CDR3 is likely a read error. It is unclear where the CDR3 begins or ends on the DNA, so no DNA is shown, and the CDR3 is as TCRdb lists it. The chain combines TRBV7-8 with TRBJ1-6. The CDR3 length is 13 residues, termini included. CDR1 SGHVS and CDR2 FQNEAQ come from the germline V gene. The CDR3 sequence is CAGSLAGGTDTQY.

V and J are TRBV15 and TRBJ2-5; possibly TRBD1 for D (6 bases). V was cut by 2 bases and J by 1 base, with 14 bases left in between. CDR3 length: 16 residues. From germline, CDR1 is LNHNV and CDR2 YYDKDF (reference sequence). The CDR3 nucleotides are TGTGCCACCAGCAGACCCCCCCAGGGGACCCAAGAGACCCAGTACTTC. Encoded protein: CATSRPPQGTQETQYF.

This clonotype has only a few counts. The chain couples TRBV25-1 to TRBJ1-5, with 8 bases identical to TRBD1. Germline V gene data show CDR1 as MGHDK and CDR2 as SYGVNS. J gave up 7 bases and V 5 bases, and 10 bases lay outside the gene matches. The CDR3 runs to 15 residues. The CDR3 DNA sequence: TGTGCCAGCAGTACACTGGACAGGGATTACCAGCCCCAGCATTTT. Its translation: CASSTLDRDYQPQHF.

Note on this clonotype: One junction end disagrees with the germline gene, perhaps due to a read error. The chain joins TRBV2 to TRBJ1-2, with D possibly matching TRBD1 (6 bases). Germline V gene lookup returns CDR1 SNHLY and CDR2 FYNNEI. CDR3 length: 15 amino acids. The CDR3 loop is CASSLRTEGDYGYTF. CDR3 coding DNA: TGCGCCAGCAGCTTGCGGACAGAAGGAGACTATGGCTACACCTTC.

The chain links TRBV19 to TRBJ2-7; 7 nucleotides align to TRBD2. V gave up 3 bases and J gave up 12 bases; unmatched junction bases: 20. The germline V gene has CDR1 LNHDA and CDR2 SQIVND (reference sequence). This CDR3 is 16 amino acids long. The CDR3 loop reads CASSMAGETYKEELYV. DNA for the CDR3: TGTGCCAGTAGTATGGCGGGAGAAACCTACAAGGAGGAGTTGTACGTC.

Concerning this clonotype: The junction departs from the called germline gene at one end, perhaps through a read error. The V gene is TRBV9, the J gene TRBJ2-5, with 7 bases that match TRBD1. The CDR3 is made up of 14 amino acids. Per the germline V gene, CDR1 is SGDLS and CDR2 is YYNGEE. The DNA of the CDR3 is TGTGCCAGCAACAACGGGACAGACACAGAGACGCAGTACTTC. It specifies CASNNGTDTETQYF.

This clonotype was observed a handful of times. No DNA is shown, since the ends of the CDR3 on it are uncertain; the CDR3 is the one TCRdb lists. This sequence joins TRBV9 and TRBJ1-2. The CDR3 region is 16 residues in length, termini included. Germline V gene lookup returns CDR1 SGDLS and CDR2 YYNGEE. CDR3 in amino acids: CASSVGSDTLFFGYTF.

This clonotype was recorded at least ten times. The chain has TRBV19 and TRBJ1-1; D unclear. The V gene's germline CDR1 is LNHDA and CDR2 SQIVND (reference sequence). Between the trimmed V and J ends, which lost 3 bases and 4 bases, there was a span of 9 bases. The CDR3 totals 13 residues. This CDR3 reads CASSIQGSTEAFF. The CDR3 nucleotides are TGTGCCAGTAGTATTCAAGGGTCCACTGAAGCTTTCTTT.

The rearrangement uses TRBV7-8 and TRBJ2-1, with TRBD2 as a possible D gene (5 bases). Trimming took 0 bases from V and 13 from J, leaving 22 bases between them. CDR3 length equals 16 residues. Looked up from germline, CDR1 is SGHVS and CDR2 is FQNEAQ. Here the CDR3 DNA reads TGTGCCAGCAGCTTAGCAAGAGGTGGAGATAGCGAGTATCAGTTCTTC. Amino acids: CASSLARGGDSEYQFF.

The chain carries TRBV20-1 and TRBJ1-1; unclear D gene. CDR1 and CDR2 (germline): DFQATT, SNEGSKA (reference sequence). The ends were cut back, 6 bases at V and 1 base at J, with 18 bases in the middle. This CDR3 contains 15 residues. CDR3 protein: CSASSRGCKNTEAFF. The DNA for the CDR3 is TGCAGTGCCAGTAGTCGAGGTTGCAAGAACACTGAAGCTTTCTTT.

For the CDR3, the DNA is TGTGCCAGCAGCCAACCGGGACAGGGGTACGAGCAGTACTTC. This encodes CASSQPGQGYEQYF. The chain combines TRBV7-6 with TRBJ2-7; 10 positions agree with TRBD1. Germline V gene data show CDR1 as SGHVS and CDR2 as FNYEAQ. The trim removed 5 bases at V and 4 bases at J, leaving 5 bases unmatched. This CDR3 is 14 amino acids long.

The chain employs TRBV7-9 and TRBJ1-1; no reliable D call. CDR3 length: 13 amino acids. V lost 2 bases, J lost 4 bases, and 8 bases lay in between. Per the germline V gene, CDR1 is SEHNR and CDR2 is FQNEAQ (reference sequence). The chain's CDR3 is CASSLFGITEAFF. The CDR3 DNA sequence: TGTGCCAGCAGCTTATTCGGTATCACTGAAGCTTTCTTT. The variable domain in full, completed from reference TRBV7-9 and TRBJ1-1, reads DTGVSQNPRHKITKRGQNVTFRCDPISEHNRLYWYRQTLGQGPEFLTYFQNEAQLEKSRLLSDRFSAERPKGSFSTLEIQRTEQGDSAMYLCASSLFGITEAFFGQGTRLTVV.

The rearrangement joins TRBV9 to TRBJ1-2, with D tentatively TRBD1 (5 bases). Trimming pared 4 bases from V and 3 bases from J, leaving 16 bases between. Germline V gene sequence: CDR1 SGDLS, CDR2 YYNGEE. The CDR3 is 15 amino acids. The CDR3 bases are TGTGCCAGCAGCTTGGCAGGGAGCATTGACTATGGCTACACCTTC. Translation: CASSLAGSIDYGYTF.

To note about this clonotype: Because it lacks the conserved phenylalanine or tryptophan at the end, this CDR3 is likely a read error. Because the CDR3's place on the DNA is in doubt, the DNA is left out and the CDR3 is given as listed by TCRdb. The chain has TRBV7-9 and TRBJ2-3; TRBD2 reflects the table's D call only, with no check against the DNA. The CDR3 length is 13 residues, termini included. The germline V gene has CDR1 SEHNR and CDR2 FQNEAQ (reference sequence). This CDR3 is CASSAGTSGIDTQ.